The 17 T cell receptor beta chains given below trace back to one sample, sequenced in a study of T cells in Graves' hyperthyroidism and ophthalmopathy. TCR beta CDR3 sequences were amplified from RNA transcripts. HTBI primers were used for first-round RT-PCR of the TCR CDR3. TCRdb reprocessed the multiplex PCR reads via MiXCR and lists one record per CDR3 protein. The sample holds tens of thousands of distinct CDR3 sequences; roughly 50% are singletons and the top ten take 30% to 40%. The sequenced sample was peripheral blood or thyroid tissue (not recorded which). These receptor sequences come from a man between 18 and 35 years old with Graves' hyperthyroidism.

This clonotype was seen once. The junction and the germline gene differ at one end; a read error may be behind it. This chain joins TRBV7-2 and TRBJ1-5; the D is unclear. Germline V gene lookup returns CDR1 SGHTA and CDR2 FQGNSA. This CDR3 is 16 amino acids long. The CDR3 protein is CVSSLASDPSGQPQHF. CDR3 DNA: TGTGTCAGCAGCCTAGCGTCCGACCCTAGCGGCCAGCCCCAGCATTTT. Using reference TRBV7-2 and TRBJ1-5 for the parts outside the CDR3, the full variable domain is GAGVSQSPSNKVTEKGKDVELRCDPISGHTALYWYRQSLGQGLEFLIYFQGNSAPDKSGLPSDRFSAERTGGSVSTLTIQRTQQEDSAVYLCVSSLASDPSGQPQHFGDGTRLSIL.

This clonotype was seen many times. The chain has TRBV12-3 or TRBV12-4 and TRBJ2-5; a possible D gene is TRBD1 (6 bases). V lost 7 bases to trimming and J lost 11 bases, with 17 bases between them. The CDR3 runs 12 residues. The CDR3 spells CASTWGPDPQYF. The CDR3 DNA follows: TGTGCCAGCACTTGGGGGCCGGACCCGCAGTACTTC.

This chain links TRBV5-5 with TRBJ2-3; the match to TRBD2 covers 7 bases. The ends lost 1 base at V and 2 bases at J; junction bases unmatched: 7. Germline V gene sequence: CDR1 SGHKS, CDR2 YYEKEE (reference sequence). This CDR3 comprises 16 residues. The DNA for the CDR3 is TGTGCCAGCAGCTTGTTTCGCGGGAGTATCACAGATACGCAGTATTTT. Translation: CASSLFRGSITDTQYF.

This clonotype appeared once. A single base separates this from a much larger clone, so it may be a read error. The chain recombines TRBV27 with TRBJ1-4, with a weak D call TRBD1 (5 bases). CDR1 is MNHEY and CDR2 is SMNVEV in the germline V gene (reference sequence). The V and J ends lost 8 bases and 10 bases respectively, with 20 bases between them. This CDR3 comprises 14 residues. CDR3 DNA sequence: TGTGCCAGCGGTACCGGGACGACCGGTGGAAAACTGTTTTTT. It encodes CASGTGTTGGKLFF.

Concerning this clonotype: Likely a read error: the CDR3 ends without its conserved phenylalanine or tryptophan. The DNA is left out, because the CDR3 cannot be placed on it with certainty; the CDR3 is given as TCRdb lists it. The chain is built from TRBV20-1 and TRBJ2-5. The CDR3 is 11 amino acids long, termini counted. In germline, CDR1 is DFQATT, CDR2 SNEGSKA (reference sequence). The CDR3 region is CSARHQETQAH.

J is TRBJ2-5 and V is TRBV9; possible D gene TRBD2, 5 bases. The end of the DNA fits TRBJ2-7 better, so the J call may be wrong. The CDR3 runs to 14 residues. Germline CDR1 is SGDLS and CDR2 is YYNGEE. The CDR3 sequence: CASSESGNGYEQYF. The DNA for the CDR3 is TGTGCCAGCAGCGAGTCGGGGAATGGGTACGAGCAGTACTTC.

This rearrangement joins TRBV15 to TRBJ2-1; D is undetermined. There are 15 residues in the CDR3. V was cut by 0 bases and J by 3 bases, with 9 bases left in between. Germline V CDR1 and CDR2: LNHNV, YYDKDF (reference sequence). DNA for the CDR3: TGTGCCACCAGCAGAGAAGGTTTGGACTACAATGAGCAGTTCTTC. Its protein is CATSREGLDYNEQFF.

The V gene is TRBV25-1, the J gene TRBJ1-2, with D unclear. Looked up from germline, CDR1 is MGHDK and CDR2 is SYGVNS. The CDR3 runs 14 residues. Deletions cut 6 bases from V and 7 bases from J, with 18 bases between. CDR3 bases: TGTGCCAGCAGCCCCGGCGTAGACTCTATTGGCTACACCTTC. This gives the protein CASSPGVDSIGYTF.

The chain links TRBV29-1 to TRBJ1-1; 8 nucleotides match TRBD1. The CDR3 covers 13 residues. CDR1 is SQVTM and CDR2 is ANQGSEA in the germline V gene. Losses at the gene ends were 4 bases for V and 4 bases for J; bases not matched to a gene: 5. This chain's CDR3 is CSVGQGALTEAFF. CDR3 in DNA: TGCAGCGTTGGGCAGGGGGCGCTCACTGAAGCTTTCTTT.

The chain couples TRBV7-8 to TRBJ2-7; 10 bases are shared with TRBD2. The CDR3 runs to 16 residues. CDR1 is SGHVS and CDR2 is FQNEAQ in the germline V gene. Trimming at V came to 6 bases and at J to 4 bases, leaving 12 bases not matched to a gene. The CDR3 DNA sequence: TGTGCCAGCAGTACACTAGCGGGACCAGGGGTATACGAGCAGTACTTC. It translates to CASSTLAGPGVYEQYF.

This clonotype showed up many times. The chain recombines TRBV7-9 with TRBJ1-5; 10 positions match TRBD1. The CDR3 spans 15 residues. The germline gives CDR1 SEHNR, CDR2 FQNEAQ (reference sequence). Trimming cost V 5 bases and J 7 bases; bases outside gene matches: 8. CDR3 DNA: TGTGCCAGCAGCGCGACAGGGGGCGGCGGGCAGCCCCAGCATTTT. This codes for CASSATGGGGQPQHF.

This clonotype has only a few counts. The gene calls are TRBV24-1 and TRBJ1-1; D not resolved. V lost 3 bases and J lost 2, with 3 bases in between. The germline V gene has CDR1 KGHDR and CDR2 SFDVKD. The CDR3 is made up of 12 amino acids. CDR3 sequence reads: CATSDRNTEAFF. The CDR3 coding sequence is TGTGCCACCAGTGATCGAAACACTGAAGCTTTCTTT.

This clonotype was recorded many times. V is TRBV5-1 and J is TRBJ1-1; possible D gene TRBD1, 5 bases. Trimming removed 0 bases from V and 5 bases from J, with 14 bases in between. Germline V lookup: CDR1 SGHRS, CDR2 YFSETQ. This CDR3 has 15 amino acids. In DNA form, the CDR3 reads TGCGCCAGCAGCTTGGTTCAGGGAGGGGCAACTGAAGCTTTCTTT. Amino acids: CASSLVQGGATEAFF.

This CDR3 reads CASSLVSNQPQYF. The CDR3 DNA reads as TGTGCCAGCAGCTTAGTTAGCAATCAGCCCCAGTACTTC. The V gene is TRBV7-6, the J gene TRBJ2-5, with D hard to call. Germline CDR1 reads SGHVS; CDR2 reads FNYEAQ. The CDR3 sequence is 13 residues long. V was cut by 1 base and J by 9 bases, with 12 bases left in between.

With regard to this clonotype: As the CDR3 is not closed by the conserved phenylalanine or tryptophan, this likely results from a read error. CDR3 nucleotide sequence: TGTGCCAGCAGTTACCGGGTAGCAGAGACCCAGTACTAC. Translating gives CASSYRVAETQYY. V and J are TRBV6-6 and TRBJ2-5; D remains unclear. CDR3 length equals 13 residues. V dropped 2 bases and J dropped 4 bases, with 8 bases sitting between them. Germline V gene data show CDR1 as MNHNY and CDR2 as SVGAGI (reference sequence).

This clonotype was picked up many times. The genes are TRBV6-1 and TRBJ1-2; the D is unclear. The CDR3 totals 13 residues. V was clipped by 2 bases and J by 2 bases, with 6 bases between them. Per germline, CDR1 MNHNS and CDR2 SASEGT. CDR3 amino acids: CASSERKNYGYTF. The CDR3 DNA reads as TGTGCCAGCAGTGAAAGGAAGAACTATGGCTACACCTTC.

This clonotype was counted ten times or more. The chain is built from TRBV20-1 and TRBJ1-6; 7 nucleotides match TRBD1. Germline values: CDR1 DFQATT, CDR2 SNEGSKA (reference sequence). The CDR3 runs to 16 residues. The V gene end was trimmed by 0 bases and the J gene end by 4 bases; junction bases not matched to a gene: 6. The CDR3 spells CSARDRDRSYNSPLHF. The DNA for the CDR3 is TGCAGTGCTAGAGACCGGGACAGATCATATAATTCACCCCTCCACTTT.